This TCR beta chain was identified during a study of T cell clonality in common variable immunodeficiency. Findings of the study overall: Common variable immunodeficiency TCR beta sequences reportedly had fewer deletions and N-nucleotide insertions.

J was trimmed by 6 bases and V by 10 bases; bases with no gene match: 17. The CDR3 loop spans 15 amino acids. CDR1 and CDR2 (germline): LNHDA, SQIVND (reference sequence). CVID meant reduced serum IgG, IgA and/or IgM plus specific antibody deficiency. The CVID group had approximately 14 females and some 31 males, mean age roughly 40. Caucasian heritage predominated among both patients and controls. Sequencing was performed with immunoSEQ multiplex PCR; in TCRdb, only in-frame clones are kept and a portion is missing. The sample includes roughly 30,000 clones, none of them occurring once. A note on this clone: Its target is not known. The CDR3 is cut off 3 residues early in the read; its end comes from the germline J gene.

The clonotype originates from a human donor with common variable immunodeficiency. The rearrangement uses TRBV19 and TRBJ1-2; 7 nucleotides line up with TRBD1. Sequencing used peripheral blood mononuclear cells. The DNA read from the CDR3 is TGTGCCACGTTTAGTAACGACAGGGACCTTAATGGC. This codes for CATFSNDRDLNG. The full CDR3 reads CATFSNDRDLNGYTF.